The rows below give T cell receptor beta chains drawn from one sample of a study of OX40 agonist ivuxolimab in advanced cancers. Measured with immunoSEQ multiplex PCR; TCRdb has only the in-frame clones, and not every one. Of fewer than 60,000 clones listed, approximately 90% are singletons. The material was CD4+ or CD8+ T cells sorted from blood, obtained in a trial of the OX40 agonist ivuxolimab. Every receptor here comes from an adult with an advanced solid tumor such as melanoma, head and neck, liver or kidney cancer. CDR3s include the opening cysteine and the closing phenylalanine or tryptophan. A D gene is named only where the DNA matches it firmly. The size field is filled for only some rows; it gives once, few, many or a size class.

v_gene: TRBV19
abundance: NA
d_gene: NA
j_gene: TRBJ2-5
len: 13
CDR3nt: TGTGCCAGTAGTCCAACACACCAAGAGACCCAGTACTTC
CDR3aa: CASSPTHQETQYF

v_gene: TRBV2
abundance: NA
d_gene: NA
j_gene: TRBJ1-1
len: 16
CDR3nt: TGTGCCAGCAGTGAAGCCGGGGCAGGCATGAACACTGAAGCTTTCTTT
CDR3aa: CASSEAGAGMNTEAFF

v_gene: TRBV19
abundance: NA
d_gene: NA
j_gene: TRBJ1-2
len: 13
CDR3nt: TGTGCCAGTAGTATGAGTGGGAACTATGGCTACACCTTC
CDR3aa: CASSMSGNYGYTF

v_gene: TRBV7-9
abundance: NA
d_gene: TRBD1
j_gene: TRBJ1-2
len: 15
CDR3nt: TGTGCCAGCAGCCTGGACAGGGGTGGTAACTATGGCTACACCTTC
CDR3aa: CASSLDRGGNYGYTF

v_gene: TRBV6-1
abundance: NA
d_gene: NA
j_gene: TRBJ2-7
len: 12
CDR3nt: TGTGCCAGCAGTGGGGGCCCCTCCGAGCAGTACTTC
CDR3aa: CASSGGPSEQYF

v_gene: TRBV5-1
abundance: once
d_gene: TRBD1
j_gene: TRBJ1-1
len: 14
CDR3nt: TGCGCCAGCAGCTTCGGGACAGGGAGGGAGGGAGCTTTCTTT
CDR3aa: CASSFGTGREGAFF

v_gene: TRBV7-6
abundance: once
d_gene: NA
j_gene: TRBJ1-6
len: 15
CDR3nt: TGTGCCAGCAGTTCCCTGGGACATGGCAATTCACCCCTCCACTTT
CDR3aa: CASSSLGHGNSPLHF

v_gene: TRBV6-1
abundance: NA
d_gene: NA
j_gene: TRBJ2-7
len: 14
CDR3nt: TGTGCCAGCAGTGAAGCGGCGCCTTCCTACGAGCAGTACTTC
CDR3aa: CASSEAAPSYEQYF

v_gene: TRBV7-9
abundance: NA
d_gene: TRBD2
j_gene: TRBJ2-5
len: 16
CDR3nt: TGTGCCAGCAGCCCCGGACTAGCGGGATTTTCAGAGACCCAGTACTTC
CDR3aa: CASSPGLAGFSETQYF

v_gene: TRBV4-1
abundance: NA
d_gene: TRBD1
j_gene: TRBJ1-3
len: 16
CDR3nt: TGCGCCAGCAGCCAAGCGACAGGGGGATCTGGAAACACCATATATTTT
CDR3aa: CASSQATGGSGNTIYF

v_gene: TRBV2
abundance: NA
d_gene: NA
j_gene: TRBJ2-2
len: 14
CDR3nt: TGTGCCAGCATGGACAGCACGGGACCCGGGGAGCTGTTTTTT
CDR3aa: CASMDSTGPGELFF

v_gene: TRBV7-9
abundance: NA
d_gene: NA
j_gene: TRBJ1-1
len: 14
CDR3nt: TGTGCCAGCACCGGACCCGGGGAGAACACTGAAGCTTTCTTT
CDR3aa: CASTGPGENTEAFF

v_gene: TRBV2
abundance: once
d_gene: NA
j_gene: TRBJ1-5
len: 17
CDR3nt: TGTGCCAGCAGTGAAGCCTGGGGGCAGGGAGGCCTTGTTACCCAGCATTTT
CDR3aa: CASSEAWGQGGLVTQHF

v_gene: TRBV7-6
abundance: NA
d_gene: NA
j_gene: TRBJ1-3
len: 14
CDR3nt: TGTGCCAGCAGCAACCGGGGGGCTGGAAACACCATATATTTT
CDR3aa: CASSNRGAGNTIYF

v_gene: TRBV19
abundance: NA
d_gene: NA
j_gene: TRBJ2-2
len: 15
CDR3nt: TGTGCCAGTAGGAAGTGGGGGTACCGACCCGGGGAGCTGTTTTTT
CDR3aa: CASRKWGYRPGELFF

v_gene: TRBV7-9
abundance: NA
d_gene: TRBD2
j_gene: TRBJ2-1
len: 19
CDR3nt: TGTGCCAGCAGCTTAACCTCTTGGGCAGCGGGAGGGCCTGACAATGAGCAGTTCTTC
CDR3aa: CASSLTSWAAGGPDNEQFF

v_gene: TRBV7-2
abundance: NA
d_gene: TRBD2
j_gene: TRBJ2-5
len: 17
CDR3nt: TGTGCCAGCAGCTTAGGACCTGGGACTAGCGGGAGGGAGACCCAGTACTTC
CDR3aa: CASSLGPGTSGRETQYF

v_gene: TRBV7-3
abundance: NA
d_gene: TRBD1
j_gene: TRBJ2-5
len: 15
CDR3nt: TGTGCCAGCAGCCGACAGACAGGGGGCGGGGAGACCCAGTACTTC
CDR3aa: CASSRQTGGGETQYF

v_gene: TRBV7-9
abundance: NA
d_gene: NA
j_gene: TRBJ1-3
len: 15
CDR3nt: TGTGCCAGCAGCTTAGTTACAGTATATGATAACACCATATATTTT
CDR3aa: CASSLVTVYDNTIYF

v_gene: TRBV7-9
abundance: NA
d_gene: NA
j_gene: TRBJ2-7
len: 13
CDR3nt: TGTGCCAGCAGCTTAGTCTCAGGGGCGCAGGGGTACTTC
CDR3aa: CASSLVSGAQGYF

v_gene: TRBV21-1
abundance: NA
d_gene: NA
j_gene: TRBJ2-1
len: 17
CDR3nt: TGTGCCAGCAGCAAGTTTTCTATGACTAGCGGGGGGTATGAGCAGTTCTTC
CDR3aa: CASSKFSMTSGGYEQFF

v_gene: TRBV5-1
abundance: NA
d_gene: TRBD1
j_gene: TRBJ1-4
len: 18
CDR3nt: TGCGCCAGCAGTCCCAGGGGGCCTACCTCCCCAACTAATGAAAAACTGTTTTTT
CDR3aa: CASSPRGPTSPTNEKLFF

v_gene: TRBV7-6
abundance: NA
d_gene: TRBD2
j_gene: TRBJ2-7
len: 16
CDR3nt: TGTGCCAGCAGCACGACTAGCGGGCCGAGCTCCTACGAGCAGTACTTC
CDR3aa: CASSTTSGPSSYEQYF

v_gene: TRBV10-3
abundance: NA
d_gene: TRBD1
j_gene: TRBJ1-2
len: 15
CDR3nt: TGTGCCATCAGTGAGCCAGGGGGGGTTGGCTATGGCTACACCTTC
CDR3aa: CAISEPGGVGYGYTF

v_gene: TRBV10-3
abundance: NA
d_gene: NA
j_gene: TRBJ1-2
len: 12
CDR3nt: TGTGCCATCAGTGATTTCGGGGCTGGCTACACCTTC
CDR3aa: CAISDFGAGYTF